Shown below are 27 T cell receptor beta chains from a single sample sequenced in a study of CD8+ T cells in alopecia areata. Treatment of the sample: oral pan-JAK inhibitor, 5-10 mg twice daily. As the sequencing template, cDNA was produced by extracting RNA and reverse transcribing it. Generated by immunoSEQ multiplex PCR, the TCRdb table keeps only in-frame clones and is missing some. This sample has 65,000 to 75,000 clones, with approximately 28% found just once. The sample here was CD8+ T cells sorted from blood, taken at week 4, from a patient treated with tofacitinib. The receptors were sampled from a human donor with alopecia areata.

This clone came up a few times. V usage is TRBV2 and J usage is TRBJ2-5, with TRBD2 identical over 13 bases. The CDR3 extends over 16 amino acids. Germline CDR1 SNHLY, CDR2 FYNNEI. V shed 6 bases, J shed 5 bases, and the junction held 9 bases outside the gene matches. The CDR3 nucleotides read TGTGCCAGCAGAGTCGGACTAGCGGGAGCTGGTGAGACCCAGTACTTC. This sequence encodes CASRVGLAGAGETQYF.

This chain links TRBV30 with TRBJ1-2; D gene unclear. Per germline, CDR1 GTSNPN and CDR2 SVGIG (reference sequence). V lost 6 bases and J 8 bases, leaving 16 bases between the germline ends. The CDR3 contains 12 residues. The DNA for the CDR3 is TGTGCCTGCGAAACGGGTATCTACGGCTACACCTTC. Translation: CACETGIYGYTF.

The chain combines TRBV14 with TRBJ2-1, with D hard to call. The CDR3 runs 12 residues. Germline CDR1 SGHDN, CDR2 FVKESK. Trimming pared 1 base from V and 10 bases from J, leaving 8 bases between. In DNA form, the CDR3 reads TGTGCCAGCAGCCAAGTCGGCCGCGAGCAGTTCTTC. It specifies CASSQVGREQFF. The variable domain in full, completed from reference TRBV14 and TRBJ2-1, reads EAGVTQFPSHSVIEKGQTVTLRCDPISGHDNLYWYRRVMGKEIKFLLHFVKESKQDESGMPNNRFLAERTGGTYSTLKVQPAELEDSGVYFCASSQVGREQFFGPGTRLTVL.

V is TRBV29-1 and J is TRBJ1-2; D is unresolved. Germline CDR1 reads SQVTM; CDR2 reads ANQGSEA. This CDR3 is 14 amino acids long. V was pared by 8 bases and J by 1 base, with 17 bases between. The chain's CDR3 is CSPAGSFCNYGYTF. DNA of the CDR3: TGCAGCCCTGCCGGTAGTTTCTGTAACTATGGCTACACCTTC. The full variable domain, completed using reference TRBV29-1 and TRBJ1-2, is SAVISQKPSRDICQRGTSLTIQCQVDSQVTMMFWYRQQPGQSLTLIATANQGSEATYESGFVIDKFPISRPNLTFSTLTVSNMSPEDSSIYLCSPAGSFCNYGYTFGSGTRLTVV.

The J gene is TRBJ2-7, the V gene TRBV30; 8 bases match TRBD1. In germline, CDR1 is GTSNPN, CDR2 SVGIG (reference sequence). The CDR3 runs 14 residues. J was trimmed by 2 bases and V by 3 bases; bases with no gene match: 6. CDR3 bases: TGTGCCTGGAGCTACAGGGGGATACCCTACGAGCAGTACTTC. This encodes CAWSYRGIPYEQYF.

CDR3 residues: CASTVNYGYTF. The DNA for the CDR3 is TGTGCCAGCACCGTAAACTATGGCTACACCTTC. This chain joins TRBV2 and TRBJ1-2; D is unclear. The CDR3 loop spans 11 amino acids. V was cut by 7 bases and J by 2 bases, with 5 bases left in between. CDR1 and CDR2 from the germline V gene are SNHLY and FYNNEI.

CDR3 region: CSVRLGAEAFF. CDR3 nucleotide sequence: TGCAGCGTTAGACTCGGCGCTGAAGCTTTCTTT. The chain uses TRBV29-1 and TRBJ1-1; D uncertain. The germline V gene has CDR1 SQVTM and CDR2 ANQGSEA. This CDR3 has 11 residues. The V and J ends lost 5 bases and 6 bases respectively, with 10 bases between them.

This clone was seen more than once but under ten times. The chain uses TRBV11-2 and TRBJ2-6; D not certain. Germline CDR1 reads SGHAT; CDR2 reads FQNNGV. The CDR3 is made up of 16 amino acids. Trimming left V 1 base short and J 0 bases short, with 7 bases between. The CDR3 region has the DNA TGTGCCAGCAGCTTAGTCGGATACTCTGGGGCCAACGTCCTGACTTTC. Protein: CASSLVGYSGANVLTF.

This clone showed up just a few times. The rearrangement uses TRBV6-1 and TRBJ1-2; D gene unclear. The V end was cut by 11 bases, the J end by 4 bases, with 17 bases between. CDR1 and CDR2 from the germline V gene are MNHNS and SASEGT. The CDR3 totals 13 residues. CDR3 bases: TGTGCCTCTGAACCCGGGCCAAGCTATGGCTACACCTTC. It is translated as CASEPGPSYGYTF.

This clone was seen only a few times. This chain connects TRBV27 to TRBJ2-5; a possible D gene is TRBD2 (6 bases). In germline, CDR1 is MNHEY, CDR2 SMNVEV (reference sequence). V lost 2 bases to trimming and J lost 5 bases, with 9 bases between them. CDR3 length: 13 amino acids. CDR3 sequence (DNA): TGTGCCAGCAGTTTAACTAGCCTGGAGACCCAGTACTTC. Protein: CASSLTSLETQYF.

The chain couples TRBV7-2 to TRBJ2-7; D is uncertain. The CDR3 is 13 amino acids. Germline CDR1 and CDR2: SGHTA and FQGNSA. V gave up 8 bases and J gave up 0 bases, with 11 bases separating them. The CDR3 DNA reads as TGTGCCAGCGCGACCACTCTCTCCTACGAGCAGTACTTC. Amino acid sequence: CASATTLSYEQYF.

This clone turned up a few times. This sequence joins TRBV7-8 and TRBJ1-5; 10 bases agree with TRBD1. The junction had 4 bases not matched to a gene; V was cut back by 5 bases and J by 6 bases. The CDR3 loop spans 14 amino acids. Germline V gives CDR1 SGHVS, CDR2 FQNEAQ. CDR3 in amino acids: CASSVGTGAQPQHF. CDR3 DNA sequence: TGTGCCAGCAGCGTAGGGACAGGGGCTCAGCCCCAGCATTTT.

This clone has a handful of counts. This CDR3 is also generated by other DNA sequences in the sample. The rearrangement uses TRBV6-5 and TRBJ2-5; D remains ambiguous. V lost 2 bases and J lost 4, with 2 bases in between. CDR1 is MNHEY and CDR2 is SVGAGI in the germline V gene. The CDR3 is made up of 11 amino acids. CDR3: CASSYGETQYF. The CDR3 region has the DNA TGTGCCAGCAGTTACGGAGAGACCCAGTACTTC.

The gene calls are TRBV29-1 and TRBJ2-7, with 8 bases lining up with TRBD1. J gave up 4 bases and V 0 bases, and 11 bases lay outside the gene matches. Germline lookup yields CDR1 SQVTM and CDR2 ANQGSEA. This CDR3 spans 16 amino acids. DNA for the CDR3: TGCAGCGTTGAAGATCTTGGACAGGGTCCCGCTTACGAGCAGTACTTC. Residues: CSVEDLGQGPAYEQYF.

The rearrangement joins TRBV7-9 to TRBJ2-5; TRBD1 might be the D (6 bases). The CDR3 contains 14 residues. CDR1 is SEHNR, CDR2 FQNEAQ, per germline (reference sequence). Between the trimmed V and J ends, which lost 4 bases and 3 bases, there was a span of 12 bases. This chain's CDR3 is CASSSRQVKETQYF. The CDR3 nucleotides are TGTGCCAGCAGCTCGAGACAGGTGAAAGAGACCCAGTACTTC.

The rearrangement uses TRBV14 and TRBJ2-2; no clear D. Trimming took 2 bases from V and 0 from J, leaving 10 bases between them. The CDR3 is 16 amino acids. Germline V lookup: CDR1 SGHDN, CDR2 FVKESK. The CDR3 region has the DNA TGTGCCAGCAGCCAATTTCGCAACTCGAACACCGGGGAGCTGTTTTTT. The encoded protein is CASSQFRNSNTGELFF.

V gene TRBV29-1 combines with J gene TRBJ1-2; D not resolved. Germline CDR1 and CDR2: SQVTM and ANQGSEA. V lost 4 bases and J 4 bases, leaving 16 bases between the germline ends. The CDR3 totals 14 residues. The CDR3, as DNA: TGCAGCGTTGGTGGTCAGGAGGGCCGCTATGGCTACACCTTC. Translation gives CSVGGQEGRYGYTF.

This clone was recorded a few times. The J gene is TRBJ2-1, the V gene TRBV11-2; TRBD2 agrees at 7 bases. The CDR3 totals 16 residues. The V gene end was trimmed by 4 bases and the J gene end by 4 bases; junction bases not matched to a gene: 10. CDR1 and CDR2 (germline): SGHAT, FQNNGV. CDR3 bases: TGTGCCAGCAGCTCGCTGACTAGCAGAGTTTACAATGAGCAGTTCTTC. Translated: CASSSLTSRVYNEQFF.

This CDR3 reads CSGLQGFSYNEQFF. The CDR3 nucleotides read TGCAGCGGCCTCCAGGGGTTCTCCTACAATGAGCAGTTCTTC. The V and J genes are TRBV29-1 and TRBJ2-1; a weak D match, TRBD1 (6 bases). CDR3 length: 14 amino acids. Per germline, CDR1 SQVTM and CDR2 ANQGSEA. Trimming left V 7 bases short and J 0 bases short, with 13 bases between.

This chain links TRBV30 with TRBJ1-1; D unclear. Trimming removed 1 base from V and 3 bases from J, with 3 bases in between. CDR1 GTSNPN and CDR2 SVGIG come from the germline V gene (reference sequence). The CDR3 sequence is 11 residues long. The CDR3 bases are TGTGCCTGGAGTGGGGACACTGAAGCTTTCTTT. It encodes CAWSGDTEAFF. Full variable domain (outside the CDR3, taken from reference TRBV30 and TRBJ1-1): SQTIHQWPATLVQPVGSPLSLECTVEGTSNPNLYWYRQAAGRGLQLLFYSVGIGQISSEVPQNLSASRPQDRQFILSSKKLLLSDSGFYLCAWSGDTEAFFGQGTRLTVV.

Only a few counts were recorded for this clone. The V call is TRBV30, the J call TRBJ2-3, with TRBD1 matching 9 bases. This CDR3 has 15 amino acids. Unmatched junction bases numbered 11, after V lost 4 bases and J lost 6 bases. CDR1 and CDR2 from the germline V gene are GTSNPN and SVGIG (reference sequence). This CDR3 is CAWILRGQGGDTQYF. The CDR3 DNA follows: TGTGCCTGGATCCTGCGGGGACAGGGAGGGGATACGCAGTATTTT.

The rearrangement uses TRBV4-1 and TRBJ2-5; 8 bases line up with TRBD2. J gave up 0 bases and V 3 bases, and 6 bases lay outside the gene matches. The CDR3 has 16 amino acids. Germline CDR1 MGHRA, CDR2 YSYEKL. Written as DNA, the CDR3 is TGCGCCAGCAGCCACCCCCAACTAGCGGACCAAGAGACCCAGTACTTC. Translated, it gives CASSHPQLADQETQYF.

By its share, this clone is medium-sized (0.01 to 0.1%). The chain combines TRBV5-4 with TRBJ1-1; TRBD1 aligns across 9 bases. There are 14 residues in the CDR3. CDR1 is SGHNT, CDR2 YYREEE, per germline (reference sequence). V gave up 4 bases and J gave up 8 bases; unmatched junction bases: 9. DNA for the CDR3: TGTGCCAGCAGCCTCCTGACAGGGGGTAGGGAAGCTTTCTTT. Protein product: CASSLLTGGREAFF.

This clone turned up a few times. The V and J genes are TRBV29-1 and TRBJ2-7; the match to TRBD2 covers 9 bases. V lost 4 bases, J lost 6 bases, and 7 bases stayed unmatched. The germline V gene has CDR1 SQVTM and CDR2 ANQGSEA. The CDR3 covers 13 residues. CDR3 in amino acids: CSVGAGGGIEQYF. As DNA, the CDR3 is TGCAGCGTTGGTGCGGGAGGGGGGATCGAGCAGTACTTC.

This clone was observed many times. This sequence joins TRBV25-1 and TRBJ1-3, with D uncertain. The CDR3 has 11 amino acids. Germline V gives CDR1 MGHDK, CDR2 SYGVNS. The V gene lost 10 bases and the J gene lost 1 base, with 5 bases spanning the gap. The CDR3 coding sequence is TGTGCCACCTCGTCTGGAAACACCATATATTTT. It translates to CATSSGNTIYF.

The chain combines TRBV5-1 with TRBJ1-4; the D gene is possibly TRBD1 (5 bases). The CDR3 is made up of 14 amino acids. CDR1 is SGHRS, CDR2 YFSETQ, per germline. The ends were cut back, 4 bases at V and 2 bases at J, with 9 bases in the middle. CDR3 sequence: CASSPRGTNEKLFF. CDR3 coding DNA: TGCGCCAGCAGCCCTCGGGGGACTAATGAAAAACTGTTTTTT.

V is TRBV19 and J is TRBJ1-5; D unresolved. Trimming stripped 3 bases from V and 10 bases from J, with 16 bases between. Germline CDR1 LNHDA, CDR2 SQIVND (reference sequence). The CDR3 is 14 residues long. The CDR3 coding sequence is TGTGCCAGTAGTATTGCGGCAGGACCAATTCCCCAGCATTTT. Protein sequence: CASSIAAGPIPQHF.